This T cell receptor (beta chain) was found in a study of blood T cell repertoires in COVID-19. Using immunoSEQ multiplex PCR, the repertoire was profiled, and TCRdb retains in-frame clones only, with some absent. The sample has approximately 150,000 clones, about four fifths seen once; the top ten hold roughly 1.9%. V was trimmed by 0 bases and J by 0 bases, leaving 12 bases between them. Germline values: CDR1 MGHRA, CDR2 YSYEKL. The CDR3 is 17 amino acids. The clonotype comes from a woman of 80 years or more with acute or convalescent COVID-19. This chain links TRBV4-1 with TRBJ1-3; D gene unclear. Sequencing was done on a sample of peripheral blood. For the CDR3, the DNA is TGCGCCAGCAGCCAAGATGGAGGGTGGGGCTCTGGAAACACCATATATTTT. This encodes CASSQDGGWGSGNTIYF.